This paragraph reports one TCR beta chain. Its target is unknown. The CDR3 does not end in the conserved phenylalanine or tryptophan, so this is likely a read error. No DNA is shown, since the ends of the CDR3 on it are uncertain; the CDR3 is the one TCRdb lists. CDR1 is DFQATT, CDR2 SNEGSKA, per germline (reference sequence). The CDR3 spans 17 amino acids, including both terminal residues. This entry comes from a study of breast tumors, draining lymph nodes, adjacent tissues. Study-wide results and caveats: Luminal-like breast cancer showed significantly higher tumor–nontumor repertoire similarity than basal-like. Tumor repertoires ranked between lymph nodes and nontumor tissue in diversity, with V and J gene preferences. Most tumor T cells seemingly derive from lymph node, then expand in tumor.

Breast cancer patients provided tissue from their axillary draining lymph nodes. TCRdb ran MiXCR on the multiplex PCR reads and lists one entry per CDR3 protein. The sample has some 250,000 distinct CDR3 sequences, 30% to 35% seen once. The TCR originated in a female donor with breast cancer. Some clones in this sample may be carry-over from other donors' samples. Sequenced material: axillary lymph node tissue. The chain employs TRBV20-1 and TRBJ2-5; the table's D call, TRBD1, has no DNA check behind it. CDR3 sequence reads: CSAQDRVKGYYGYTFGS.